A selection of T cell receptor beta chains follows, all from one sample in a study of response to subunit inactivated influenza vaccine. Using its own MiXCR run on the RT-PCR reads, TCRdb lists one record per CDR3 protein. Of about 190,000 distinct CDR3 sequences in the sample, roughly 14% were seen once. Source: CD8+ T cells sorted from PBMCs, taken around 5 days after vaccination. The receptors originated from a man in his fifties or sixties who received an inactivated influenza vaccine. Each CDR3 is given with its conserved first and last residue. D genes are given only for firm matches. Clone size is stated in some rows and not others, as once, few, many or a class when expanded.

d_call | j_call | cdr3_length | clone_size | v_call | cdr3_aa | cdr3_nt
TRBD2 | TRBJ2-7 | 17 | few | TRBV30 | CAWSRLAGGPTSYEQYF | TGTGCCTGGAGTAGGCTAGCGGGAGGCCCGACCTCCTACGAGCAGTACTTC
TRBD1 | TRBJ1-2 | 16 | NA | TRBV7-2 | CASSFGTGGGLYGYTF | TGTGCCAGCAGCTTCGGAACAGGGGGTGGTCTCTATGGCTACACCTTC
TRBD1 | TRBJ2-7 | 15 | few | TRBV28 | CASSLFGQGVNEQYF | TGTGCCAGCAGTTTATTCGGACAGGGGGTGAACGAGCAGTACTTC
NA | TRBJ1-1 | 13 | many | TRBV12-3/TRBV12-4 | CASSLGSNTEAFF | TGTGCCAGCAGTTTAGGAAGTAACACTGAAGCTTTCTTT
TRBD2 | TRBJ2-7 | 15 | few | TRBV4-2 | CASSKSIAGGYEQYF | TGTGCCAGCAGCAAAAGCATAGCGGGAGGCTACGAGCAGTACTTC
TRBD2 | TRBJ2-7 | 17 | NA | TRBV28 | CASSFVYGRDSSYEQYF | TGTGCCAGCAGTTTTGTCTACGGGAGGGATAGCTCCTACGAGCAGTACTTC
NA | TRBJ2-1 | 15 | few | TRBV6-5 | CASSYSGLGGDEQFF | TGTGCCAGCAGTTACTCGGGACTAGGGGGCGATGAGCAGTTCTTC
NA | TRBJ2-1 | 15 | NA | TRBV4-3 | CASSQDDVGGNEQFF | TGCGCCAGCAGCCAAGATGATGTGGGCGGAAATGAGCAGTTCTTC
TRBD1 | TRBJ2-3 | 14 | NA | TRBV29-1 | CSVAGTGRTDTQYF | TGCAGCGTTGCCGGGACAGGACGCACAGATACGCAGTATTTT
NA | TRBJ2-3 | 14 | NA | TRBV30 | CAWSVTLATDTQYF | TGTGCCTGGAGTGTAACCCTAGCGACAGATACGCAGTATTTT
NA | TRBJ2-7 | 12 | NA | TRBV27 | CASSLQENEQYF | TGTGCCAGCAGTTTGCAGGAGAACGAGCAGTACTTC
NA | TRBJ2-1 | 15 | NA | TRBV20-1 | CSAGLQGKENNEQFF | TGCAGTGCCGGGTTACAGGGAAAGGAGAACAATGAGCAGTTCTTC
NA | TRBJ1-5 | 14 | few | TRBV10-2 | CASSVNGVNQPQHF | TGCGCCAGCAGTGTTAACGGAGTGAATCAGCCCCAGCATTTT
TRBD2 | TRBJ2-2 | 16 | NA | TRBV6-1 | CASSQTSGGAAGELFF | TGTGCCAGCAGTCAGACTAGCGGGGGGGCCGCCGGGGAGCTGTTTTTT
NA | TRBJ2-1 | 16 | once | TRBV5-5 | CASSLGPGDPYNEQFF | TGTGCCAGCAGCTTGGGGCCCGGGGACCCCTACAATGAGCAGTTCTTC
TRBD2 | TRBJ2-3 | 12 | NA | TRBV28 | CASSPSGRVQYF | TGTGCCAGCAGCCCCAGCGGGAGGGTGCAGTATTTT
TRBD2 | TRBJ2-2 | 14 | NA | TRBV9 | CASNREGLGGELFF | TGTGCCAGCAATCGGGAGGGCCTAGGCGGGGAGCTGTTTTTT
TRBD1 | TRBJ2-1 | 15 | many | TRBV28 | CASSFTGGRNNEQFF | TGTGCCAGCAGTTTCACAGGGGGCCGTAACAATGAGCAGTTCTTC
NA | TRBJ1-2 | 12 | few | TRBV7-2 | CASNQGIDGYTF | TGTGCCAGCAACCAGGGGATTGATGGCTACACCTTC
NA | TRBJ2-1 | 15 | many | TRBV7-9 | CASSSPRERKDEQFF | TGTGCCAGCAGCTCCCCTAGGGAGAGGAAGGATGAGCAGTTCTTC
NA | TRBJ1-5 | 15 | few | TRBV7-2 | CASSLDSGVDQPQHF | TGTGCCAGCAGCTTAGACTCAGGGGTTGATCAGCCCCAGCATTTT
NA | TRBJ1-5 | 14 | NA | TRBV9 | CASSRDGENQPQHF | TGTGCCAGCAGCCGGGACGGAGAGAATCAGCCCCAGCATTTT
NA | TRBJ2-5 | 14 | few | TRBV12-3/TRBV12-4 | CASSLGGPQETQYF | TGTGCCAGCAGCCTCGGGGGGCCCCAAGAGACCCAGTACTTC
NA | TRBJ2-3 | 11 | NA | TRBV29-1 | CSVEVAVGQYF | TGCAGCGTTGAAGTAGCGGTGGGGCAGTATTTT
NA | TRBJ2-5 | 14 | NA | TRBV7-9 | CASSLPSQRETQYF | TGTGCCAGCAGCTTACCCAGCCAAAGGGAGACCCAGTACTTC
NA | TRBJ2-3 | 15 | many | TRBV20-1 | CSARNLGSGSDTQYF | TGCAGTGCTAGAAACCTCGGTAGCGGCTCAGATACGCAGTATTTT
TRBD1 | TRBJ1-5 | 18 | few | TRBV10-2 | CASSEFQGESDSNQPQHF | TGCGCCAGCAGTGAGTTTCAGGGGGAGAGTGATAGCAATCAGCCCCAGCATTTT
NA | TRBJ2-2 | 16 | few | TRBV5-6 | CASSLSGQEPGGELFF | TGTGCCAGCAGCTTGTCGGGGCAGGAGCCGGGCGGGGAGCTGTTTTTT
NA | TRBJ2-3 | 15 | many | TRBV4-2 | CASSQGGPASDTQYF | TGTGCCAGCAGCCAGGGAGGTCCAGCCTCGGATACGCAGTATTTT
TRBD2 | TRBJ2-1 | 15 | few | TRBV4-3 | CASSQAGLASNEQFF | TGCGCCAGCAGCCAAGCGGGACTAGCCTCAAATGAGCAGTTCTTC
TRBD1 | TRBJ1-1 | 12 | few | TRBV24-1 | CAASRTGVEAFF | TGTGCCGCGTCCCGGACAGGGGTTGAAGCTTTCTTT
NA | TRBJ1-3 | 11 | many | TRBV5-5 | CASSSVNTIYF | TGTGCCAGCAGTTCTGTAAACACCATATATTTT
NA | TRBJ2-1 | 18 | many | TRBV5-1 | CASSLANTGTRLPSEQFF | TGCGCCAGCAGCTTGGCGAATACAGGGACCCGCCTACCTTCGGAGCAGTTCTTC
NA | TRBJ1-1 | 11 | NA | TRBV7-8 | CASSAGREAFF | TGTGCCAGCAGCGCGGGCCGAGAAGCTTTCTTT
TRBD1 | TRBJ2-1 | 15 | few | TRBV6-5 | CASSYSGQVNNEQFF | TGTGCCAGCAGTTACTCCGGACAGGTGAACAATGAGCAGTTCTTC
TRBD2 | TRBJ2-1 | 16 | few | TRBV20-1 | CSASWLAGDYGNEQFF | TGCAGTGCTAGCTGGCTAGCGGGGGACTACGGGAATGAGCAGTTCTTC
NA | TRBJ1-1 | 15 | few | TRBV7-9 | CASSPPLISNTEAFF | TGTGCCAGCAGCCCCCCCCTCATATCGAACACTGAAGCTTTCTTT
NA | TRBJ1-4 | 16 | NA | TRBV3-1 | CASSQDWGSSNEKLFF | TGTGCCAGCAGCCAAGATTGGGGCAGCAGTAATGAAAAACTGTTTTTT
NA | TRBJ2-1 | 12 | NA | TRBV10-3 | CAISEPLGEQFF | TGTGCCATCAGTGAGCCACTGGGTGAGCAGTTCTTC
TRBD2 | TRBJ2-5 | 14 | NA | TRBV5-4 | CASSLASGRETQYF | TGTGCCAGCAGCTTGGCTAGCGGGAGAGAGACCCAGTACTTC
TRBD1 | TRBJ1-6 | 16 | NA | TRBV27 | CASSTAQGALDSPLHF | TGTGCCAGCAGTACAGCACAGGGGGCGCTCGATTCACCCCTCCACTTT
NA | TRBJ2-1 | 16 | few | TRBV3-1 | CASSPIATHIHNEQFF | TGTGCCAGCAGCCCAATAGCTACTCACATTCACAATGAGCAGTTCTTC
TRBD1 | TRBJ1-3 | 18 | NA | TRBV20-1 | CSARPGTAQTLSGNTIYF | TGCAGTGCTAGACCCGGGACAGCGCAAACACTCTCTGGAAACACCATATATTTT
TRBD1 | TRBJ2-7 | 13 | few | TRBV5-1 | CASSGNRGYEQYF | TGCGCCAGCAGCGGAAACAGGGGGTACGAGCAGTACTTC